This is a list of T cell receptor beta chains from one sample in a study of blood T cell repertoires in COVID-19. Libraries were prepared by immunoSEQ multiplex PCR; TCRdb keeps only in-frame clonotypes and omits some of them. The sample holds about 150,000 clones, over 65% seen once. The sample comprised peripheral blood. The source of these receptors is a human donor in a cohort sampled during active COVID-19. CDR3s include the opening cysteine and the closing phenylalanine or tryptophan. A D gene is named only where the DNA matches it firmly. Expanded clones are given a class, and other clones once, few, many or no size at all.

clone_size	v_call	d_call	j_call	cdr3_aa
NA	TRBV18	TRBD1	TRBJ2-7	CASSPGTGRPEQYF
NA	TRBV13	TRBD1	TRBJ2-7	CASSSFPGQGANEQYF
NA	TRBV3-1/TRBV3-2	NA	TRBJ1-1	CASSDSGKGAFF
NA	TRBV20-1	NA	TRBJ1-3	CSATGGNTIYF
NA	TRBV7-2	TRBD2	TRBJ2-1	CASSLGGGVVDEQFF
NA	TRBV20-1	TRBD1	TRBJ1-1	CSARDDRGAFF
NA	TRBV5-1	TRBD1	TRBJ1-4	CASSFEPGQGTSSPLEKLFF
NA	TRBV2	NA	TRBJ1-1	CASSGWGPQNTEAFF
NA	TRBV19	TRBD1	TRBJ2-1	CASSTPTGGGRYEQFF
NA	TRBV9	TRBD2	TRBJ2-1	CASSEGSGGAYNEQFF
NA	TRBV9	TRBD1	TRBJ1-4	CASSVDGGTGKLFF
NA	TRBV9	TRBD1	TRBJ1-5	CASSPPTGRSNSNQPQHF
NA	TRBV11-1	NA	TRBJ2-1	CASSTGFRNEQFF
NA	TRBV14	TRBD1	TRBJ1-2	CASSSGQGLNYGYTF
once	TRBV10-3	TRBD2	TRBJ2-1	CAISERGAGTSGLNEQFF
NA	TRBV25-1	NA	TRBJ1-1	CASSRTPNTEAFF
NA	TRBV6-5	NA	TRBJ2-3	CASTLVEAADTQYF
NA	TRBV7-2	TRBD1	TRBJ2-7	CASGDRSYEQYF
NA	TRBV24-1	TRBD1	TRBJ2-2	CATSEVTGVTGELFF
NA	TRBV5-6	TRBD1	TRBJ2-6	CASSSGTASGANVLTF
NA	TRBV9	TRBD1	TRBJ2-5	CASSPQTGFETQYF
NA	TRBV6-1	NA	TRBJ1-1	CASSEARVDSTEAFF
NA	TRBV14	NA	TRBJ1-1	CASSLFGVVGTEAFF
NA	TRBV18	TRBD1	TRBJ2-7	CASSPFRDSLYEQYF
NA	TRBV27	TRBD1	TRBJ2-3	CASRPAGGDTQYF
NA	TRBV9	TRBD2	TRBJ2-1	CASSAGTTNEQFF
NA	TRBV23-1	TRBD1	TRBJ1-3	CASTLGQERRGNTIYF
NA	TRBV25-1	NA	TRBJ1-1	CASSANVGAPKTEAFF
NA	TRBV28	TRBD2	TRBJ2-5	CASTRTSGEETQYF
NA	TRBV6-5	NA	TRBJ2-1	CASIRVRGYNEQFF
NA	TRBV5-1	TRBD1	TRBJ1-1	CASSLRQGNSEAFF